The rows below give T cell receptor beta chains drawn from one sample of a study of T cells after yellow fever vaccination. TCRdb independently ran MiXCR on the 5' RACE reads; one entry per CDR3 protein. The sample includes approximately 300,000 distinct CDR3 sequences, approximately 12% of them seen just once. Source: CD4+ T cells sorted from PBMCs, taken 45 days after the yellow fever booster vaccination. Every receptor here comes from a man aged 18-30 years who received the YFV17D yellow fever vaccine. The CDR3 runs from the conserved cysteine through the conserved F or W. D genes are given only for firm matches. Only some rows state a clone size, as once, few, many or a class for expanded clones.

TRBV3-1,many,TRBJ2-7,.,TGTGCCAGCAGCCTCAGGGACGAGCAGTACTTC,CASSLRDEQYF
TRBV20-1,.,TRBJ2-1,.,TGCAGTGCTAGTGAGCTAGCAGAAAAACGGGGTGAGCAGTTCTTC,CSASELAEKRGEQFF
TRBV10-3,.,TRBJ2-5,.,TGTGCCATCAGCTCCCGGGAAAAGGGGACCCAGTACTTC,CAISSREKGTQYF
TRBV6-2/TRBV6-3,.,TRBJ2-1,TRBD2,TGTGCCAGCAACGTCGGCGGGAGGGCATATTACAATGAGCAGTTCTTC,CASNVGGRAYYNEQFF
TRBV12-3/TRBV12-4,.,TRBJ1-5,.,TGTGCCAGCAGTTCTACTCAGCCCCAGCATTTT,CASSSTQPQHF
TRBV5-1,many,TRBJ2-3,.,TGCGCCAGCTGCACGCGAGAACACACGCTGGATACGCAGTATTTT,CASCTREHTLDTQYF
TRBV4-2,few,TRBJ2-6,.,TGTGCCAGCAGCCAAACAGGTGGGGCCAACGTCCTGACTTTC,CASSQTGGANVLTF
TRBV6-6,few,TRBJ2-1,.,TGTGCCAGCAGCCCCGGACTGGGAAGCTCCTACAATGAGCAGTTCTTC,CASSPGLGSSYNEQFF
TRBV6-5,.,TRBJ2-5,.,TGTGCCAGCAATCCTGGTAGACTGCGGGAGACCCAGTACTTC,CASNPGRLRETQYF
TRBV29-1,.,TRBJ1-1,.,TGCAGCGCCGAGCGGCGAGGGACTGAAGCTTTCTTT,CSAERRGTEAFF
TRBV4-1,few,TRBJ2-1,TRBD2,TGCGCCAGCAGCTATACTACTAGCGGGGCCTACAATGAGCAGTTCTTC,CASSYTTSGAYNEQFF
TRBV20-1,.,TRBJ2-3,.,TGCAGTGCACCTTTCGGGCAGCCCACAGATACGCAGTATTTT,CSAPFGQPTDTQYF
TRBV2,.,TRBJ2-3,TRBD1,TGTGCCAGCAGTGTGGACAGGAGCACAGATACGCAGTATTTT,CASSVDRSTDTQYF
TRBV23-1,few,TRBJ1-6,TRBD1,TGCGCCAGCAGCCACCGGGACAGCGCCCCAAAGACCCTCCACTTT,CASSHRDSAPKTLHF
TRBV3-1,.,TRBJ2-7,.,TGTGCCAGCAGCCAAGCCGGAGTCTACGAGCAGTACTTC,CASSQAGVYEQYF
TRBV7-9,few,TRBJ2-5,.,TGTGCCAGCAGCCTCCCGGGCCTCAACCTAGAGACCCAGTACTTC,CASSLPGLNLETQYF
TRBV20-1,few,TRBJ1-4,.,TGCAGTGCTAGAGATCGGCGGCGAGATAATGAAAAACTGTTTTTT,CSARDRRRDNEKLFF
TRBV3-1,.,TRBJ2-1,TRBD2,TGTGCCAGCACCAGCGAGGGAGGGTACAATGAGCAGTTCTTC,CASTSEGGYNEQFF
TRBV5-1,.,TRBJ1-6,.,TGCGCCAGCAGCTTGGGTTCCCGGGCCTCCCTTGCACCCCTCCACTTT,CASSLGSRASLAPLHF
TRBV6-6,.,TRBJ1-1,TRBD1,TGTGCCAGCAGTTCCATGGGGACAGGGAACACTGAAGCTTTCTTT,CASSSMGTGNTEAFF
TRBV7-2,few,TRBJ2-2,.,TGTGCCAGCAGCTTAGGCGCGGTGGCCGGGGAGCTGTTTTTT,CASSLGAVAGELFF
TRBV18,.,TRBJ2-3,.,TGTGCCAGCTCACGAGAGAAGCAGGGGCCCACAGATACGCAGTATTTT,CASSREKQGPTDTQYF
TRBV7-2,.,TRBJ2-5,.,TGTGCCAGCAGCTTTTTGACGCAGAGGGAGACCCAGTACTTC,CASSFLTQRETQYF
TRBV6-6,.,TRBJ1-3,TRBD1,TGTGCCAGCAGCCCAGGGGGGGCTGGAAACACCATATATTTT,CASSPGGAGNTIYF
TRBV18,many,TRBJ2-2,TRBD1,TGTGCCAGCTCACAACAGGGACAGGCGAACACCGGGGAGCTGTTTTTT,CASSQQGQANTGELFF
TRBV5-4,.,TRBJ1-2,.,TGTGCCAGCAGCTTGGACAGACAGTATGGCTACACCTTC,CASSLDRQYGYTF
TRBV10-3,.,TRBJ2-2,.,TGTGCCATCAGTGAGTCCGCCGTCTTAGCCGGGGAGCTGTTTTTT,CAISESAVLAGELFF
TRBV20-1,.,TRBJ1-2,.,TGCAGTGCTATGCGGGGCCTCTATGGCTACACCTTC,CSAMRGLYGYTF
TRBV5-1,.,TRBJ2-5,.,TGCGCCAGCAGCTTGGACGGGGGAGGACAAGAGACCCAGTACTTC,CASSLDGGGQETQYF
TRBV5-1,many,TRBJ1-1,TRBD1,TGCGCCAGCGGATCCTCCCAGGGACAGCTCGAAGCTTTCTTT,CASGSSQGQLEAFF
TRBV19,few,TRBJ1-1,.,TGTGCCAGTAGTATGCCGAGAAACACTGAAGCTTTCTTT,CASSMPRNTEAFF
TRBV20-1,.,TRBJ1-1,.,TGCAGTGCTAGAAGGGACGGAGGCACTGAAGCTTTCTTT,CSARRDGGTEAFF
TRBV7-8,few,TRBJ2-3,TRBD2,TGTGCCAGCAGCTTAGCTAGCGGGGGTAGCACAGATACGCAGTATTTT,CASSLASGGSTDTQYF
TRBV30,few,TRBJ2-1,.,TGTGCCTGGAGTGCATTGGACAGCCTCCAGAGGTATGAGCAGTTCTTC,CAWSALDSLQRYEQFF
TRBV20-1,.,TRBJ2-3,.,TGCAGTGGTAGACCGGGAATTAGATGGGATACGCAGTATTTT,CSGRPGIRWDTQYF
TRBV15,few,TRBJ1-1,.,TGTGCCACCAGCAGACTTGACGGAGCTGAAGCTTTCTTT,CATSRLDGAEAFF
TRBV5-6,many,TRBJ2-1,.,TGTGCCAGCAGCTTGTGGGGGGGGCCGGTTGAGCAGTTCTTC,CASSLWGGPVEQFF
TRBV5-5,.,TRBJ2-3,.,TGTGCCAGCAGCTTGGAACGGGCGAGGGGCACAGATACGCAGTATTTT,CASSLERARGTDTQYF
TRBV15,.,TRBJ1-4,.,TGTGCCACCAGCAGAGTTTACGCCACTAATGAAAAACTGTTTTTT,CATSRVYATNEKLFF
TRBV7-6,.,TRBJ1-3,TRBD1,TGTGCCAGCAGCTCCGGACAGGGGGCATACACCATATATTTT,CASSSGQGAYTIYF
TRBV4-3,few,TRBJ1-2,.,TGCGCCAGCAGCCTTGAAACCAGCTATGGCTACACCTTC,CASSLETSYGYTF
TRBV20-1,.,TRBJ2-1,TRBD2,TGCAGTGCTAGGTCGCCTAGCGGGGGGGCTCACAATGAGCAGTTCTTC,CSARSPSGGAHNEQFF
TRBV20-1,few,TRBJ1-6,TRBD1,TGCAGTGCCAGAAACCCGGGACAGGCGCGCCTTGGGTATTCACCCCTCCACTTT,CSARNPGQARLGYSPLHF
TRBV4-1,.,TRBJ1-2,.,TGCGCCAGCAGACAGGTCCCTGGCTACACCTTC,CASRQVPGYTF